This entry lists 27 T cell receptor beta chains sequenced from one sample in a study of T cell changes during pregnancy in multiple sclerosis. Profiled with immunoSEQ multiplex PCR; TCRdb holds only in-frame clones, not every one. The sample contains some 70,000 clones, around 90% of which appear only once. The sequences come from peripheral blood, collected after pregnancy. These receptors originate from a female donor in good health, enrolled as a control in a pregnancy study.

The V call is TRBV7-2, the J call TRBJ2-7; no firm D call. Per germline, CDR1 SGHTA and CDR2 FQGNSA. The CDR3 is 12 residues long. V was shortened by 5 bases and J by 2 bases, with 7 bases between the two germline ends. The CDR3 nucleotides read TGTGCCAGCAGCCCCACAGCCTACGAGCAGTACTTC. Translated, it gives CASSPTAYEQYF.

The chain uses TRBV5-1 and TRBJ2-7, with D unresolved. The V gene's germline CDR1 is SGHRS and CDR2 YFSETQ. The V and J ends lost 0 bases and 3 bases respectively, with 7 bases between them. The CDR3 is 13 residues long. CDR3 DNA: TGCGCCAGCAGCTTGGACCGAGTCTACGAGCAGTACTTC. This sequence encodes CASSLDRVYEQYF.

CDR3 sequence (DNA): TGTGCCACCAAACAGGGAGTCGAAAAACTGTTTTTT. Translating gives CATKQGVEKLFF. The chain carries TRBV28 and TRBJ1-4; a possible D gene is TRBD1 (6 bases). The germline V and J ends were trimmed by 10 bases and 8 bases, with 14 bases remaining between them. CDR1 and CDR2 (germline): MDHEN, SYDVKM. The CDR3 sequence is 12 residues long.

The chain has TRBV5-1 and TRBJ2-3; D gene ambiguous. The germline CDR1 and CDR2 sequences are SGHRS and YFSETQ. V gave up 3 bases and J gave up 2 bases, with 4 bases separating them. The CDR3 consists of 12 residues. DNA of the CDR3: TGCGCCAGCAGCTCCAACACAGATACGCAGTATTTT. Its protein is CASSSNTDTQYF.

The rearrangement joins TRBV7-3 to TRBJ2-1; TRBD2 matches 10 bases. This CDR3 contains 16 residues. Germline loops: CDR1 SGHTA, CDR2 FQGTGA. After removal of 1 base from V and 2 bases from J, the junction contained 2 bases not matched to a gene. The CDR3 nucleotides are TGTGCCAGCAGCTTAAAACTAGCGGGGACCTACAATGAGCAGTTCTTC. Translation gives CASSLKLAGTYNEQFF.

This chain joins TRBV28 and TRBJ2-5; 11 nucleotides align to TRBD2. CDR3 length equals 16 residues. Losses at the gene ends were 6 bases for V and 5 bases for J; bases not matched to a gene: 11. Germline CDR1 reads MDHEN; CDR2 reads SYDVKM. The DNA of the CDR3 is TGTGCCAGCAGGTTAGCGGGAGGGCCGAGAGGGGAGACCCAGTACTTC. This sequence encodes CASRLAGGPRGETQYF.

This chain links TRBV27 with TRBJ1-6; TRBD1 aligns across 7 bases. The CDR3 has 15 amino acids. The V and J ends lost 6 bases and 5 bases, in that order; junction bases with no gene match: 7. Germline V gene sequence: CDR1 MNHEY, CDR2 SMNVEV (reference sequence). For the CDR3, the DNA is TGTGCCAGCAGCCTCGGGGACAGCAATAATTCACCCCTCCACTTT. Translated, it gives CASSLGDSNNSPLHF.

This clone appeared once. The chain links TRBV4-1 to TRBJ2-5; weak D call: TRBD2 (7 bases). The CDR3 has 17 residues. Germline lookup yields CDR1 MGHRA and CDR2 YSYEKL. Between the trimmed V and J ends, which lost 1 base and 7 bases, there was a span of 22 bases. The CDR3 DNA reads TGCGCCAGCAGCCAAGGATCAGAATGGAGGGGGGAGGGGACCCAGTACTTC. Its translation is CASSQGSEWRGEGTQYF.

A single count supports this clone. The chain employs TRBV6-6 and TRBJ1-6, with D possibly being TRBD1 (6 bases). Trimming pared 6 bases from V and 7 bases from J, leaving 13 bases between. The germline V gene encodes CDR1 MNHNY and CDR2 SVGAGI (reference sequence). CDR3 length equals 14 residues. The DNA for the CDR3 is TGTGCCAGCAGGACTACTACAGGGAATTCACCCCTCCACTTT. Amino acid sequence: CASRTTTGNSPLHF.

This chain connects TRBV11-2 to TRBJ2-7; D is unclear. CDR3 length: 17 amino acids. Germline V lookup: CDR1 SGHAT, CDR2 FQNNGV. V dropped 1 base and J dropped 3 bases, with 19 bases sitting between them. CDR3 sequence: CASSLVYGVTRNYEQYF. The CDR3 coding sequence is TGTGCCAGCAGCTTAGTCTACGGAGTTACACGTAACTACGAGCAGTACTTC.

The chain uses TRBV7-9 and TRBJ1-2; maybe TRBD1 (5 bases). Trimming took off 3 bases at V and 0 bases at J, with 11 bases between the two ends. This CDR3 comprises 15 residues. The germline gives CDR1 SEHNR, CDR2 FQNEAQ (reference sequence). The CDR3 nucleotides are TGTGCCAGCAGCTTGGGGGAGGGATCTAACTATGGCTACACCTTC. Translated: CASSLGEGSNYGYTF.

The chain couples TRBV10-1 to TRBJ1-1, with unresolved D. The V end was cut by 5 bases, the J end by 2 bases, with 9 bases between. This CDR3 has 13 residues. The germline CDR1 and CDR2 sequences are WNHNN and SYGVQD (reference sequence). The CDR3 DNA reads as TGCGCCAGCAGTCTAAGCCGAAACACTGAAGCTTTCTTT. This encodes CASSLSRNTEAFF.

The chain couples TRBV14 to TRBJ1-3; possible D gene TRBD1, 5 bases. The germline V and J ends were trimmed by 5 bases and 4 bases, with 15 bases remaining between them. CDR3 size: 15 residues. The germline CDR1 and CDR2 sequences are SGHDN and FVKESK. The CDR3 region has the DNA TGTGCCAGCAGCTCCCGTAGGGGCGAAGGAAACACCATATATTTT. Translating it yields CASSSRRGEGNTIYF.

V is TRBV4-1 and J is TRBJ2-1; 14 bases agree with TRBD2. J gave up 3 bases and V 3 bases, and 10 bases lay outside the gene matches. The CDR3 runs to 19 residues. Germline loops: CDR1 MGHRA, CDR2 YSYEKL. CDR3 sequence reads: CASSQIPGLAGDGYNEQFF. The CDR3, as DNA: TGCGCCAGCAGCCAGATTCCGGGACTAGCGGGGGACGGCTACAATGAGCAGTTCTTC.

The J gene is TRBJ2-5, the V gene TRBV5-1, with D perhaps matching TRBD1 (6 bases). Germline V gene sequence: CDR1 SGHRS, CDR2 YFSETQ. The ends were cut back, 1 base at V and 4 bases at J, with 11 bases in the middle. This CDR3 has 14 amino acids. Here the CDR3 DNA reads TGCGCCAGCAGCTTGAATACAGGGAGAGAGACCCAGTACTTC. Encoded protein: CASSLNTGRETQYF.

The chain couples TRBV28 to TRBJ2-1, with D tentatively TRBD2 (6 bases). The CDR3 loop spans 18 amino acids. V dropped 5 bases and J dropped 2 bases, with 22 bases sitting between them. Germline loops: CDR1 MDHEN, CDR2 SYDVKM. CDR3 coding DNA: TGTGCCAGCAGTGAGATCAGGACGGGAGTGGTCGCCTACAATGAGCAGTTCTTC. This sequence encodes CASSEIRTGVVAYNEQFF. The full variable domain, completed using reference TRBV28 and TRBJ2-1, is DVKVTQSSRYLVKRTGEKVFLECVQDMDHENMFWYRQDPGLGLRLIYFSYDVKMKEKGDIPEGYSVSREKKERFSLILESASTNQTSMYLCASSEIRTGVVAYNEQFFGPGTRLTVL.

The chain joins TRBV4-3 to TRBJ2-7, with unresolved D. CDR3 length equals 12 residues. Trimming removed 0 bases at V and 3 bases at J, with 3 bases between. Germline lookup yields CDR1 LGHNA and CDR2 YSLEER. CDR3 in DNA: TGCGCCAGCAGCCAAGACCGCTACGAGCAGTACTTC. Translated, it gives CASSQDRYEQYF.

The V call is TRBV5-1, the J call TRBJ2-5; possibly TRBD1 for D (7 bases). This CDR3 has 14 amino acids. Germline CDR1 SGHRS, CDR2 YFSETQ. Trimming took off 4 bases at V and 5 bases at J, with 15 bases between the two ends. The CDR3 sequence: CASSVQGGWETQYF. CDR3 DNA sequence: TGCGCCAGCAGCGTGCAGGGGGGCTGGGAGACCCAGTACTTC.

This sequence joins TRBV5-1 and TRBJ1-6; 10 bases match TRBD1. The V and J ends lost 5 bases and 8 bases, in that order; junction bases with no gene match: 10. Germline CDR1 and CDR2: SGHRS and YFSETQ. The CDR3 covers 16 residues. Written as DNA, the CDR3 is TGCGCCAGCAGATGGGGGACAGGGGATGCGGATTCACCCCTCCACTTT. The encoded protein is CASRWGTGDADSPLHF.

CDR3 in amino acids: CASSTFPAQGLGGYTF. The CDR3, as DNA: TGTGCCAGTAGTACCTTTCCGGCACAGGGCTTGGGTGGCTACACCTTC. The chain employs TRBV19 and TRBJ1-2; D may be TRBD1 (6 bases). Trimming cost V 4 bases and J 7 bases, with 22 bases left between them. Germline assignment: CDR1 LNHDA and CDR2 SQIVND (reference sequence). The CDR3 spans 16 residues.

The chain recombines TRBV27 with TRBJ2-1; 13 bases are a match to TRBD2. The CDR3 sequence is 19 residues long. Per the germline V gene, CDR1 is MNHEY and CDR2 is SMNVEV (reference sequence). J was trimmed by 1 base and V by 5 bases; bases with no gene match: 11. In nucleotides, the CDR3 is TGTGCCAGCAGTCCCCCGGGACTAGCGGGATCCCGGTCCTACAATGAGCAGTTCTTC. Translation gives CASSPPGLAGSRSYNEQFF.

The CDR3 DNA sequence: TGCACCAGCAGCCAAGTTTTCGGGGGGTACAATGAGCAGTTCTTC. Amino acid sequence: CTSSQVFGGYNEQFF. The chain uses TRBV1 and TRBJ2-1; TRBD2 is the table's D call, not checked against the DNA. TRBV1 is a documented pseudogene. The CDR3 consists of 15 residues.

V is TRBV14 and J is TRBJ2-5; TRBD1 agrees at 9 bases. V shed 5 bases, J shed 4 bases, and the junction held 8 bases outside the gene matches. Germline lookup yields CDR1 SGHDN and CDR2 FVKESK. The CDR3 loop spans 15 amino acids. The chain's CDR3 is CASSINRGQGETQYF. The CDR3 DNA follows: TGTGCCAGCAGCATCAACAGGGGGCAGGGAGAGACCCAGTACTTC. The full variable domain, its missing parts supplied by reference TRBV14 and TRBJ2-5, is EAGVTQFPSHSVIEKGQTVTLRCDPISGHDNLYWYRRVMGKEIKFLLHFVKESKQDESGMPNNRFLAERTGGTYSTLKVQPAELEDSGVYFCASSINRGQGETQYFGPGTRLLVL.

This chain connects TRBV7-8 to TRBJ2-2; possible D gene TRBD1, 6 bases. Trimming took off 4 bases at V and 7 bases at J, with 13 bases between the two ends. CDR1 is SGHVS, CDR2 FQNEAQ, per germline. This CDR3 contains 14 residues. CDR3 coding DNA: TGTGCCAGCAGCTCCGACAGGTTCGTCGGGGAGCTGTTTTTT. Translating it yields CASSSDRFVGELFF. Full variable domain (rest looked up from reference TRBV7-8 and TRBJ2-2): GAGVSQSPRYKVAKRGQDVALRCDPISGHVSLFWYQQALGQGPEFLTYFQNEAQLDKSGLPSDRFFAERPEGSVSTLKIQRTQQEDSAVYLCASSSDRFVGELFFGEGSRLTVL.

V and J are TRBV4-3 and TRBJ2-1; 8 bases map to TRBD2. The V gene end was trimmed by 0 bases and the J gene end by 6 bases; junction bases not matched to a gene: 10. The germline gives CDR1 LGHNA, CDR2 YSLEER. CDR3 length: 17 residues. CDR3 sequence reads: CASSQDPGTSLFNEQFF. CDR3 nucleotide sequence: TGCGCCAGCAGCCAAGACCCCGGGACTAGTTTGTTCAATGAGCAGTTCTTC.

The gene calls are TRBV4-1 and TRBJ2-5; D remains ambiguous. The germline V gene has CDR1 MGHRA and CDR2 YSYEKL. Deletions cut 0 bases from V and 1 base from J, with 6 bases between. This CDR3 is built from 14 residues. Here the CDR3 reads CASSQEAVQETQYF. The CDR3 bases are TGCGCCAGCAGCCAAGAGGCAGTCCAAGAGACCCAGTACTTC.

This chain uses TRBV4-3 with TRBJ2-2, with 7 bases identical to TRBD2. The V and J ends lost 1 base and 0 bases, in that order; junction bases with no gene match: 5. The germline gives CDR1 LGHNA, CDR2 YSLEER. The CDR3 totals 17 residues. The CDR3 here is CASSQVQLATNTGELFF. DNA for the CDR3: TGCGCCAGCAGCCAAGTCCAACTAGCGACGAACACCGGGGAGCTGTTTTTT.